This T cell receptor beta chain appears in the sequencing data of a study of T cells in localized non-small cell lung cancer. This clone was recorded a few times. The antigen is undetermined. Study-wide findings and caveats: Within adjacent lung there appeared a median approximately 57 of the top 100 tumor clones.

Some clones are missing from TCRdb's copy, which holds only in-frame ones; the method was immunoSEQ multiplex PCR. The sample includes roughly 58,000 clones, 80% to 90% of them seen just once. This CDR3 has 15 amino acids. V lost 4 bases and J lost 6; bases outside the gene matches: 6. CDR1 is SGHRS, CDR2 YFSETQ, per germline. The chain recombines TRBV5-1 with TRBJ2-1; 11 nucleotides align to TRBD2. The receptor was isolated from a man aged 35-75 years with stage II lung adenocarcinoma. The starting material was PBMCs, obtained before any cancer treatment. The DNA for the CDR3 is TGCGCCAGCAGCATTAGCGGGAGGGATGTCAATGAGCAGTTCTTC. Translated: CASSISGRDVNEQFF. Full variable domain (rest looked up from reference TRBV5-1 and TRBJ2-1): KAGVTQTPRYLIKTRGQQVTLSCSPISGHRSVSWYQQTPGQGLQFLFEYFSETQRNKGNFPGRFSGRQFSNSRSEMNVSTLELGDSALYLCASSISGRDVNEQFFGPGTRLTVL.